The clone carrying this TCR beta chain was seen many times. Its antigen is unknown. The sequence runs out 3 residues before the end of the CDR3; the remainder is reconstructed from the germline J gene. Sequencing input was equivalent genomic DNA from CVID and controls. Assay: immunoSEQ multiplex PCR; the TCRdb copy retains only in-frame clones and omits some. This sample carries about 52,000 clones, none of them present only once. The data are from a study of T cell clonality in common variable immunodeficiency. Whole-study results and caveats: CVID patient heterogeneity limited repertoire-clinical complication correlations. Compared with controls, CVID subjects had fewer shared TCRbeta clones. What drives increased CVID clonality needs T cell subpopulation sequencing.

Trimming removed 3 bases from V and 2 bases from J, with 11 bases in between. Germline values: CDR1 DFQATT, CDR2 SNEGSKA (reference sequence). This CDR3 spans 14 amino acids. The sequenced sample consisted of peripheral blood mononuclear cells. This sequence joins TRBV20-1 and TRBJ2-1, with a weak D call TRBD1 (5 bases). The receptor was derived from a person aged 18-69 years in good health. CDR3 DNA (partial): TGCAGTGCTAGCCGGCAGGGAACCTACAATGAG. Translated, it gives CSASRQGTYNE. The entire CDR3 reads CSASRQGTYNEQFF.